A selection of T cell receptor beta chains follows, all from one sample in a study of beta chain features in type 1 diabetes. Assay used: immunoSEQ multiplex PCR; TCRdb lists only in-frame clones, some missing. The repertoire holds about 900,000 clones, roughly 17% seen once, with about 0.025% in the top ten. The material sequenced was naive CD4+ T cells from blood. Receptors were obtained from a woman between 18 and 29 years old in good health. Each CDR3 is given with its conserved first and last residue. The order of the fields is D gene, V gene, J gene, CDR3 length, clone size, CDR3 protein, CDR3 DNA. D genes are given only for firm matches. Size values are once, few and many counts, or a class for expanded clones, and some rows have none.

D: TRBD2; V: TRBV19; J: TRBJ2-1; length: 17; size: NA; CDR3: CATLGRRTSQSDNEQFF; DNA: TGTGCCACTCTGGGACGTAGGACTAGCCAGTCCGACAATGAGCAGTTCTTC
D: NA; V: TRBV4-2; J: TRBJ1-1; length: 18; size: few; CDR3: CASSQEPPSRVVKTEAFF; DNA: TGTGCCAGCAGCCAAGAACCTCCCTCCAGGGTCGTGAAAACTGAAGCTTTCTTT
D: TRBD2; V: TRBV7-3; J: TRBJ2-1; length: 18; size: NA; CDR3: CASSLNPPGTSVLNEQFF; DNA: TGTGCCAGCAGCTTAAACCCTCCCGGGACTAGCGTACTAAATGAGCAGTTCTTC
D: NA; V: TRBV6-1; J: TRBJ2-3; length: 12; size: few; CDR3: CASQSSPDTQYF; DNA: TGTGCCAGCCAATCTAGCCCAGATACGCAGTATTTT
D: NA; V: TRBV18; J: TRBJ2-1; length: 14; size: NA; CDR3: CASSLSTDENEQFF; DNA: TGTGCCAGCTCACTCAGCACGGACGAGAATGAGCAGTTCTTC
D: TRBD1; V: TRBV4-2; J: TRBJ1-2; length: 15; size: NA; CDR3: CASSLRGGQKFGYTF; DNA: TGTGCCAGCAGCCTCCGGGGGGGACAGAAGTTTGGCTACACCTTC
D: NA; V: TRBV6-1; J: TRBJ2-1; length: 15; size: NA; CDR3: CASLGEDHSWNEQFF; DNA: TGTGCCAGCCTTGGGGAGGATCACAGTTGGAATGAGCAGTTCTTC
D: NA; V: TRBV18; J: TRBJ2-3; length: 15; size: few; CDR3: CASSRLAGGTDTQYF; DNA: TGTGCCAGCTCACGATTAGCAGGAGGGACAGATACGCAGTATTTT
D: NA; V: TRBV7-9; J: TRBJ2-2; length: 15; size: NA; CDR3: CASSSFRNGAGELFF; DNA: TGTGCCAGCAGCTCCTTTCGAAACGGGGCCGGGGAGCTGTTTTTT
D: NA; V: TRBV5-5; J: TRBJ1-3; length: 15; size: few; CDR3: CASSLTFTMSNTIYF; DNA: TGTGCCAGCAGCTTGACATTCACCATGAGTAACACCATATATTTT
D: NA; V: TRBV4-2; J: TRBJ1-5; length: 13; size: NA; CDR3: CASSLDRNQPQHF; DNA: TGTGCCAGCAGCCTGGATAGGAATCAGCCCCAGCATTTT
D: NA; V: TRBV5-1; J: TRBJ1-5; length: 13; size: NA; CDR3: CASSAGLGQPQHF; DNA: TGCGCCAGCAGCGCAGGGCTTGGTCAGCCCCAGCATTTT
D: NA; V: TRBV7-9; J: TRBJ1-1; length: 16; size: NA; CDR3: CASRPLQGVMNTEAFF; DNA: TGTGCCAGCAGGCCACTCCAGGGAGTCATGAACACTGAAGCTTTCTTT
D: NA; V: TRBV27; J: TRBJ2-3; length: 14; size: NA; CDR3: CASSADWGANTQYF; DNA: TGTGCCAGCAGTGCTGATTGGGGGGCGAATACGCAGTATTTT
D: TRBD1; V: TRBV15; J: TRBJ1-1; length: 17; size: few; CDR3: CATSRDRDSRMNTEAFF; DNA: TGTGCCACCAGCAGAGATAGGGACAGCCGCATGAACACTGAAGCTTTCTTT
D: NA; V: TRBV7-8; J: TRBJ2-7; length: 14; size: NA; CDR3: CASSPTRSSYEQYF; DNA: TGTGCCAGCAGCCCCACTCGGAGCTCCTACGAGCAGTACTTC
D: NA; V: TRBV2; J: TRBJ2-1; length: 15; size: NA; CDR3: CASVGRRASYNEQFF; DNA: TGTGCCAGCGTCGGGCGGAGAGCGTCCTACAATGAGCAGTTCTTC
D: NA; V: TRBV2; J: TRBJ1-4; length: 12; size: NA; CDR3: CASSDENEKLFF; DNA: TGTGCCAGCAGTGACGAGAATGAAAAACTGTTTTTT
D: NA; V: TRBV18; J: TRBJ1-4; length: 14; size: NA; CDR3: CASSPPTVSRKLFF; DNA: TGTGCCAGCTCACCACCGACCGTCTCGAGAAAACTGTTTTTT
D: NA; V: TRBV9; J: TRBJ2-3; length: 16; size: few; CDR3: CASSPQGSSRADTQYF; DNA: TGTGCCAGCAGCCCTCAAGGGTCTAGTAGGGCAGATACGCAGTATTTT
D: TRBD2; V: TRBV4-3; J: TRBJ2-3; length: 22; size: NA; CDR3: CASSQVHSSNRAGGRGTDTQYF; DNA: TGCGCCAGCAGCCAAGTCCATTCGTCCAATAGAGCGGGAGGGAGGGGGACAGATACGCAGTATTTT
D: NA; V: TRBV7-6; J: TRBJ2-3; length: 15; size: once; CDR3: CASSSSGIYTDTQYF; DNA: TGTGCCAGCAGCTCGTCAGGGATCTACACAGATACGCAGTATTTT
D: NA; V: TRBV15; J: TRBJ2-7; length: 15; size: NA; CDR3: CATSRTPDSLYEQYF; DNA: TGTGCCACCAGCAGAACGCCCGACAGTCTCTACGAGCAGTACTTC
D: NA; V: TRBV7-9; J: TRBJ2-5; length: 13; size: NA; CDR3: CASSLYTEETQYF; DNA: TGTGCCAGCAGCCTCTACACTGAAGAGACCCAGTACTTC
D: TRBD2; V: TRBV5-6; J: TRBJ2-7; length: 14; size: few; CDR3: CASSLGLADYEQYF; DNA: TGTGCCAGCAGCTTAGGGCTAGCGGACTACGAGCAGTACTTC
D: TRBD1; V: TRBV27; J: TRBJ2-7; length: 15; size: NA; CDR3: CASSSSGTGGYEQYF; DNA: TGTGCCAGCAGTTCTTCCGGGACAGGGGGCTACGAGCAGTACTTC
D: TRBD2; V: TRBV13; J: TRBJ2-3; length: 16; size: NA; CDR3: CASTELAGGPGDTQYF; DNA: TGTGCCAGCACCGAACTAGCGGGAGGGCCGGGAGATACGCAGTATTTT
D: NA; V: TRBV5-1; J: TRBJ1-1; length: 13; size: few; CDR3: CASSRTINTEAFF; DNA: TGCGCCAGCTCCAGGACTATCAACACTGAAGCTTTCTTT
D: NA; V: TRBV7-8; J: TRBJ1-2; length: 14; size: NA; CDR3: CASSLDGGNYGYTF; DNA: TGTGCCAGCAGCTTAGATGGGGGAAACTATGGCTACACCTTC
D: NA; V: TRBV15; J: TRBJ1-1; length: 15; size: NA; CDR3: CATSRDLGRAREAFF; DNA: TGTGCCACCAGCAGAGACCTGGGACGGGCGCGTGAAGCTTTCTTT
D: TRBD2; V: TRBV6-1; J: TRBJ2-7; length: 15; size: few; CDR3: CASTPGASGYYEQYF; DNA: TGTGCCAGCACTCCGGGGGCTAGCGGGTACTACGAGCAGTACTTC
D: TRBD2; V: TRBV19; J: TRBJ2-7; length: 13; size: NA; CDR3: CASSIVAGGEQYF; DNA: TGTGCCAGTAGTATAGTTGCGGGAGGCGAGCAGTACTTC
D: NA; V: TRBV4-2; J: TRBJ2-7; length: 12; size: few; CDR3: CASSQGVYEQYF; DNA: TGTGCCAGCAGCCAAGGTGTTTACGAGCAGTACTTC
D: TRBD1; V: TRBV10-1; J: TRBJ2-7; length: 12; size: NA; CDR3: CASRTGVYEQYF; DNA: TGCGCCAGCAGAACAGGGGTCTACGAGCAGTACTTC
D: NA; V: TRBV18; J: TRBJ1-1; length: 14; size: few; CDR3: CASSERRANTEAFF; DNA: TGTGCCAGCTCGGAAAGGAGGGCGAACACTGAAGCTTTCTTT
D: NA; V: TRBV7-2; J: TRBJ2-3; length: 12; size: few; CDR3: CASRVHTDTQYF; DNA: TGTGCCAGCCGCGTGCACACAGATACGCAGTATTTT
D: NA; V: TRBV7-8; J: TRBJ1-1; length: 14; size: few; CDR3: CASSLGQPNTEAFF; DNA: TGTGCCAGCAGCTTAGGACAGCCGAACACTGAAGCTTTCTTT
D: TRBD2; V: TRBV7-3; J: TRBJ2-3; length: 18; size: few; CDR3: CASSLSSSGRAIVDTQYF; DNA: TGTGCCAGCAGCTTAAGCTCCAGCGGGAGGGCCATTGTAGATACGCAGTATTTT
D: TRBD2; V: TRBV5-1; J: TRBJ2-3; length: 15; size: once; CDR3: CASSRLAGGSDTQYF; DNA: TGCGCCAGCAGCCGACTAGCGGGAGGCTCAGATACGCAGTATTTT
D: NA; V: TRBV2; J: TRBJ2-1; length: 13; size: few; CDR3: CASTVYSYNEQFF; DNA: TGTGCCAGCACGGTCTACTCCTACAATGAGCAGTTCTTC
D: TRBD2; V: TRBV28; J: TRBJ2-5; length: 16; size: NA; CDR3: CASSRTGTSGQETQYF; DNA: TGTGCCAGCAGCCGAACCGGGACTAGCGGCCAAGAGACCCAGTACTTC
D: TRBD1; V: TRBV7-3; J: TRBJ2-1; length: 17; size: few; CDR3: CASSPRRGGASYNEQFF; DNA: TGTGCCAGCAGCCCCCGAAGAGGGGGCGCATCCTACAATGAGCAGTTCTTC
D: NA; V: TRBV28; J: TRBJ2-7; length: 11; size: NA; CDR3: CASGAYYEQYF; DNA: TGTGCCAGCGGCGCCTACTACGAGCAGTACTTC
D: TRBD1; V: TRBV28; J: TRBJ1-2; length: 15; size: NA; CDR3: CASSSQAGGSYGYTF; DNA: TGTGCCAGCAGTTCCCAGGCAGGGGGCTCCTATGGCTACACCTTC
D: NA; V: TRBV7-2; J: TRBJ2-1; length: 15; size: NA; CDR3: CASTLATSSYNEQFF; DNA: TGCGCCAGCACCTTAGCGACCAGCTCCTACAATGAGCAGTTCTTC
D: TRBD2; V: TRBV18; J: TRBJ2-5; length: 15; size: few; CDR3: CASSPPSGRRETQYF; DNA: TGTGCCAGCTCACCACCGAGCGGGAGGAGGGAGACCCAGTACTTC
D: TRBD2; V: TRBV2; J: TRBJ2-1; length: 20; size: few; CDR3: CASSDRFKLAGGPSYNEQFF; DNA: TGTGCCAGCAGTGATAGGTTTAAACTAGCGGGAGGGCCCTCCTACAATGAGCAGTTCTTC
D: NA; V: TRBV7-8; J: TRBJ2-1; length: 12; size: NA; CDR3: CASSLDGNEQFF; DNA: TGTGCCAGCAGCTTAGATGGGAATGAGCAGTTCTTC
D: NA; V: TRBV28; J: TRBJ2-7; length: 13; size: NA; CDR3: CASTEAAAYEQYF; DNA: TGTGCCAGCACGGAAGCGGCCGCCTACGAGCAGTACTTC
D: NA; V: TRBV10-3; J: TRBJ2-1; length: 15; size: few; CDR3: CASSLTGANYNEQFF; DNA: TGTGCCAGCAGTCTTACGGGAGCGAACTACAATGAGCAGTTCTTC
D: TRBD1; V: TRBV27; J: TRBJ2-7; length: 15; size: NA; CDR3: CASSRPGQGIYEQYF; DNA: TGTGCCAGCAGTCGACCCGGACAGGGGATTTACGAGCAGTACTTC
D: NA; V: TRBV10-3; J: TRBJ2-7; length: 15; size: few; CDR3: CAISESGTLAYEQYF; DNA: TGTGCCATCAGTGAGTCCGGGACTTTAGCTTACGAGCAGTACTTC
D: TRBD1; V: TRBV2; J: TRBJ1-5; length: 12; size: few; CDR3: CASDRGNQPQHF; DNA: TGTGCCAGCGACAGGGGTAATCAGCCCCAGCATTTT